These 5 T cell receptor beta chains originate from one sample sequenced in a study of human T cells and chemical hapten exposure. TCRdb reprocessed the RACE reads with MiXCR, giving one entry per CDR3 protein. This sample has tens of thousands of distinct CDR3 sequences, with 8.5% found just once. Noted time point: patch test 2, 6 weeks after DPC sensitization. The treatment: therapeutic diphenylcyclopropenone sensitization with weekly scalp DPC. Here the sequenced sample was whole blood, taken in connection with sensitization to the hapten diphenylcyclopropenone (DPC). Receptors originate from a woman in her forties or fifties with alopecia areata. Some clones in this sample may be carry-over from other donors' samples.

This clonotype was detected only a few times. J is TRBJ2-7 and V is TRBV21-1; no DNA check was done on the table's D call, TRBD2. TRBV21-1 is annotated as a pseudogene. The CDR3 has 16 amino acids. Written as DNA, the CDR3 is TGTGCCAGCAGCAAAGTTGGCTCCGAGGGAACCTACGAGCAGTACTTC. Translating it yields CASSKVGSEGTYEQYF.

The CDR3 is CASSSWVGKNIQYF. CDR3 DNA: TGTGCCAGCAGTTCTTGGGTGGGCAAAAACATTCAGTACTTC. The chain links TRBV28 to TRBJ2-4, with D unclear. The germline V and J ends were trimmed by 4 bases and 3 bases, with 10 bases remaining between them. CDR1 is MDHEN and CDR2 is SYDVKM in the germline V gene. CDR3 size: 14 residues.

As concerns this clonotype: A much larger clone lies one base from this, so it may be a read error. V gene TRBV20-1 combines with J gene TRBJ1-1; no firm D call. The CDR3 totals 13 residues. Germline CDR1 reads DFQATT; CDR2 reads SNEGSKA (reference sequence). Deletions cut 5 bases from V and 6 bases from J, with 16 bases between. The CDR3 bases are TGCAGTGCTGCCCGGGGAAGTCGAGCTGAAGCTTTCTTT. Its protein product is CSAARGSRAEAFF.

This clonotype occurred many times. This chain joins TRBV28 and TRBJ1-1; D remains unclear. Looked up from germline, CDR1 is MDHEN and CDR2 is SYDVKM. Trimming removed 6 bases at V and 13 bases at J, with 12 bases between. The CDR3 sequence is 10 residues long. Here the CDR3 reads CASSDGKLFF. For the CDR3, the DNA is TGTGCCAGCAGCGACGGGAAGCTTTTCTTT.

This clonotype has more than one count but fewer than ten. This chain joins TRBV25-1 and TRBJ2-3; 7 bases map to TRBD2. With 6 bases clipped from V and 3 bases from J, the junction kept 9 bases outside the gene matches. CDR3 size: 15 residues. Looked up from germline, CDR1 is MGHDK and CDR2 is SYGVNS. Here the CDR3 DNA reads TGTGCCAGCAGCTACTATAGCGGGCTAACAGATACGCAGTATTTT. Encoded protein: CASSYYSGLTDTQYF.